The 15 T cell receptor beta chains below come from one sample, sequenced in a study of blood T cell repertoires in COVID-19. Sequencing was performed with immunoSEQ multiplex PCR; in TCRdb, only in-frame clones are kept and a portion is missing. The sample has about 59,000 clones; 78% are singletons. Sequencing used peripheral blood. The receptor set was obtained from a man aged 80 or over with acute or convalescent COVID-19.

J is TRBJ1-2 and V is TRBV19; tentative D call: TRBD1 (6 bases). The CDR3 runs 13 residues. Germline lookup yields CDR1 LNHDA and CDR2 SQIVND (reference sequence). The V end lost 7 bases, the J end lost 6 bases, and 15 bases lay between the germline ends. Here the CDR3 DNA reads TGTGCCAGTACCAGATCTAGGACAGATGGCTACACCTTC. Translation gives CASTRSRTDGYTF.

This clone was found a few times. In nucleotides, the CDR3 is TGTGCCATCAGTGTAACAGGGGGCGCTTGGACTTTCTTT. Its protein product is CAISVTGGAWTFF. V is TRBV10-3 and J is TRBJ1-1; 9 bases are shared with TRBD1. The CDR3 runs to 13 residues. CDR1 ENHRY and CDR2 SYGVKD come from the germline V gene. After removal of 4 bases from V and 12 bases from J, the junction contained 9 bases not matched to a gene.

The J gene is TRBJ2-5, the V gene TRBV7-3; D might be TRBD2 (7 bases). Germline values: CDR1 SGHTA, CDR2 FQGTGA. The CDR3 length is 14 residues. As DNA, the CDR3 is TGTGCTTCTTCGGGGGGCTCTGGAGGAGAGACCCAGTACTTC. It encodes CASSGGSGGETQYF.

The genes are TRBV30 and TRBJ1-6; the match to TRBD1 covers 8 bases. Germline V gene data show CDR1 as GTSNPN and CDR2 as SVGIG (reference sequence). The CDR3 sequence is 12 residues long. The CDR3 here is CAYGQGTSPLHF. In DNA form, the CDR3 reads TGTGCTTACGGACAGGGAACTTCACCCCTCCACTTT.

The rearrangement joins TRBV27 to TRBJ1-5, with TRBD1 matching over 7 bases. V lost 8 bases to trimming and J lost 4 bases; unmatched junction nucleotides: 20. The CDR3 spans 18 residues. The germline CDR1 and CDR2 sequences are MNHEY and SMNVEV (reference sequence). Written as DNA, the CDR3 is TGTGCCAGCGTCCCCTCAGGACAGGCCCTGAGATGGAATCAGCCCCAGCATTTT. Residues: CASVPSGQALRWNQPQHF.

In its sample, this clone was seen a few times. V is TRBV30 and J is TRBJ1-6; the D is unclear. Germline values: CDR1 GTSNPN, CDR2 SVGIG (reference sequence). Trimming cost V 4 bases and J 7 bases, with 11 bases left between them. The CDR3 length is 13 residues. The DNA of the CDR3 is TGTGCCTGGAAAGAACAGATCAATTCACCCCTCCACTTT. Encoded protein: CAWKEQINSPLHF.

This chain uses TRBV19 with TRBJ1-2; D not certain. Trimming took 5 bases from V and 4 from J, leaving 8 bases between them. There are 12 residues in the CDR3. The germline gives CDR1 LNHDA, CDR2 SQIVND (reference sequence). The CDR3: CASSGLVYGYTF. For the CDR3, the DNA is TGTGCCAGTAGTGGACTTGTCTATGGCTACACCTTC.

This clone was counted between two and nine times. The gene calls are TRBV9 and TRBJ1-6, with TRBD1 as a possible D gene (6 bases). Germline CDR1 is SGDLS and CDR2 is YYNGEE. Trimming took off 6 bases at V and 10 bases at J, with 14 bases between the two ends. The CDR3 runs to 13 residues. CDR3 DNA sequence: TGTGCCAGCAACCCTGGGACAAACTCACCCCTCCACTTT. Translating gives CASNPGTNSPLHF.

The V gene is TRBV7-8, the J gene TRBJ2-1, with D unresolved. Germline V lookup: CDR1 SGHVS, CDR2 FQNEAQ. The CDR3 consists of 13 residues. Between the trimmed V and J ends, which lost 3 bases and 2 bases, there was a span of 5 bases. CDR3 in amino acids: CASSFVPYNEQFF. CDR3 nucleotides: TGTGCCAGCAGCTTCGTCCCCTACAATGAGCAGTTCTTC.

The chain employs TRBV25-1 and TRBJ2-1, with D tentatively TRBD1 (5 bases). This CDR3 contains 15 residues. Germline CDR1 MGHDK, CDR2 SYGVNS. Trimming took 3 bases from V and 9 from J, leaving 18 bases between them. This chain's CDR3 is CASSDASNFRGEQFF. The CDR3 DNA reads as TGTGCCAGCAGTGATGCGTCGAATTTTAGGGGTGAGCAGTTCTTC.

The genes are TRBV10-3 and TRBJ2-2; 8 nucleotides align to TRBD2. V lost 11 bases, J lost 6 bases, and 11 bases stayed unmatched. CDR1 and CDR2 (germline): ENHRY, SYGVKD. The CDR3 extends over 14 amino acids. CDR3 nucleotide sequence: TGTGCCGCTAATCCGGGGGGGCCCGCCGGGGAGCTGTTTTTT. It is translated as CAANPGGPAGELFF.

The V call is TRBV5-1, the J call TRBJ2-2; D not certain. Trimming cost V 0 bases and J 3 bases, with 6 bases left between them. Germline CDR1 and CDR2: SGHRS and YFSETQ. The CDR3 loop spans 14 amino acids. The CDR3 bases are TGCGCCAGCAGCTTGGAATGGCACACCGGGGAGCTGTTTTTT. It is translated as CASSLEWHTGELFF.

The table lists this clone with a few counts. This rearrangement joins TRBV5-1 to TRBJ2-1; D might be TRBD2 (6 bases). Germline V gene data show CDR1 as SGHRS and CDR2 as YFSETQ. The CDR3 contains 16 residues. V was cut by 1 base and J by 0 bases, with 11 bases left in between. CDR3 sequence (DNA): TGCGCCAGCAGCTTGCGGGCGGGGAGCTCCTACAATGAGCAGTTCTTC. It specifies CASSLRAGSSYNEQFF.

This chain links TRBV30 with TRBJ1-1; D call uncertain. Trimming left V 5 bases short and J 1 base short, with 5 bases between. The CDR3 is 11 residues long. Germline CDR1 reads GTSNPN; CDR2 reads SVGIG (reference sequence). The CDR3 DNA sequence: TGTGCCTGGTCCAGGAACACTGAAGCTTTCTTT. Its translation: CAWSRNTEAFF.

The V call is TRBV18, the J call TRBJ1-4; 7 bases line up with TRBD1. Per the germline V gene, CDR1 is KGHSH and CDR2 is LQKENI. J lost 4 bases, V lost 6 bases, and 11 bases had no gene match. This CDR3 is built from 16 residues. The CDR3 DNA sequence: TGTGCCAGCTCCGGTAAAACGGGACAGCTTAATGAAAAACTGTTTTTT. It yields the protein CASSGKTGQLNEKLFF.